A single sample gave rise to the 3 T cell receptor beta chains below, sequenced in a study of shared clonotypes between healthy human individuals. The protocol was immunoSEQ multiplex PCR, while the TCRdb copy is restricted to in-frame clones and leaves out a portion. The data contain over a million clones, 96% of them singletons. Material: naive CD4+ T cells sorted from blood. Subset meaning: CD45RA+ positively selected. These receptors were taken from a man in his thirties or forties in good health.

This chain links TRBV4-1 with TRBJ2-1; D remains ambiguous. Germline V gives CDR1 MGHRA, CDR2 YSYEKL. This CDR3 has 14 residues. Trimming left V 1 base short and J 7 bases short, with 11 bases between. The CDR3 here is CASSQVAAGNEQFF. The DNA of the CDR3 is TGCGCCAGCAGCCAAGTGGCAGCCGGGAATGAGCAGTTCTTC.

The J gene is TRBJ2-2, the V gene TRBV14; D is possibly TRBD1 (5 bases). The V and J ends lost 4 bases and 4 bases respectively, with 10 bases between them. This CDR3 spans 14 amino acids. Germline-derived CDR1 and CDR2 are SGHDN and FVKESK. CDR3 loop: CASSRRQFTGELFF. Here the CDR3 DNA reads TGTGCCAGCAGCCGTCGACAGTTCACCGGGGAGCTGTTTTTT.

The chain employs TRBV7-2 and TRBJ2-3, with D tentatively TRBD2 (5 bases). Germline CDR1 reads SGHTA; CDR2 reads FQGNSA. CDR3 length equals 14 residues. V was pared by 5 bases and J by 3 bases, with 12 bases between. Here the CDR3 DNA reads TGTGCCAGCAGCCAAAACGAGGGAACAGATACGCAGTATTTT. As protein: CASSQNEGTDTQYF.